The 21 T cell receptor beta chains given below trace back to one sample, sequenced in a study of blood T cell repertoires in COVID-19. Using immunoSEQ multiplex PCR, the repertoire was profiled, and TCRdb retains in-frame clones only, with some absent. There are a few hundred thousand clones in the sample; roughly 90% occur only once, and roughly 0.9% lies in the top ten. Specimen: PBMCs or T cells enriched from blood (not recorded which). These receptors all stem from a woman aged 40 to 50 who had been exposed to COVID-19.

The chain has TRBV18 and TRBJ1-5; D uncertain. The germline V gene encodes CDR1 KGHSH and CDR2 LQKENI. CDR3 length equals 14 residues. Trimming removed 5 bases at V and 4 bases at J, with 12 bases between. CDR3 sequence (DNA): TGTGCCAGCTCATCCTATGCGGGGAATCAGCCCCAGCATTTT. Residues: CASSSYAGNQPQHF.

The chain recombines TRBV24-1 with TRBJ1-6; 10 nucleotides line up with TRBD1. J was trimmed by 2 bases and V by 4 bases; bases with no gene match: 4. There are 17 residues in the CDR3. From germline, CDR1 is KGHDR and CDR2 SFDVKD. The CDR3 loop reads CATSDRQGATYNSPLHF. The CDR3 DNA follows: TGTGCCACCAGTGACAGACAGGGGGCTACCTATAATTCACCCCTCCACTTT.

This clone appeared once. V and J are TRBV2 and TRBJ2-2; 9 bases are shared with TRBD2. After removal of 6 bases from V and 5 bases from J, the junction contained 7 bases not matched to a gene. The CDR3 consists of 15 residues. Germline CDR1 SNHLY, CDR2 FYNNEI. CDR3 protein: CASRGGSGGTGELFF. As DNA, the CDR3 is TGTGCCAGCAGAGGGGGTAGCGGGGGTACCGGGGAGCTGTTTTTT.

V and J are TRBV29-1 and TRBJ1-2; D uncertain. Per the germline V gene, CDR1 is SQVTM and CDR2 is ANQGSEA. This CDR3 contains 13 residues. Trimming removed 6 bases at V and 7 bases at J, with 18 bases between. The CDR3 region is CSVPPEERRGYTF. The CDR3 DNA follows: TGCAGCGTCCCGCCGGAGGAGCGACGTGGCTACACCTTC.

This chain uses TRBV19 with TRBJ1-1; D gene uncertain. The V gene lost 0 bases and the J gene lost 0 bases, with 5 bases spanning the gap. The CDR3 covers 14 residues. Per the germline V gene, CDR1 is LNHDA and CDR2 is SQIVND (reference sequence). As DNA, the CDR3 is TGTGCCAGTAGTATAGACGGGTTGAACACTGAAGCTTTCTTT. Protein product: CASSIDGLNTEAFF.

The gene calls are TRBV9 and TRBJ1-4; D is perhaps TRBD1 (5 bases). The germline V gene has CDR1 SGDLS and CDR2 YYNGEE. The length of the CDR3 is 14 residues. V was shortened by 2 bases and J by 8 bases, with 13 bases between the two germline ends. As DNA, the CDR3 is TGTGCCAGCAGCGTTGGGCAGGGCCGGGAAAAACTGTTTTTT. Translation gives CASSVGQGREKLFF.

This clone has more than one count but fewer than ten. The chain couples TRBV7-9 to TRBJ1-4; unclear D gene. Between the trimmed V and J ends, which lost 5 bases and 8 bases, there was a span of 12 bases. This CDR3 comprises 13 residues. Germline values: CDR1 SEHNR, CDR2 FQNEAQ (reference sequence). The CDR3 protein is CASSLELREKLFF. The CDR3 DNA reads TGTGCCAGCAGCCTCGAGTTGAGAGAAAAACTGTTTTTT.

V usage is TRBV7-3 and J usage is TRBJ2-6; possibly TRBD2 for D (6 bases). Germline V gene lookup returns CDR1 SGHTA and CDR2 FQGTGA. The CDR3 spans 16 residues. V was clipped by 3 bases and J by 2 bases, with 11 bases between them. The DNA for the CDR3 is TGTGCCAGCAGCTTCGGCGGGGCCCCTGGGGCCAACGTCCTGACTTTC. This gives the protein CASSFGGAPGANVLTF.

The V gene is TRBV19, the J gene TRBJ2-1; 9 bases are shared with TRBD2. Germline CDR1 and CDR2: LNHDA and SQIVND (reference sequence). This CDR3 is built from 13 residues. V shed 7 bases, J shed 8 bases, and the junction held 6 bases outside the gene matches. The CDR3 here is CASNPRTSDEQFF. DNA of the CDR3: TGTGCCAGTAACCCTAGGACTAGCGATGAGCAGTTCTTC.

The chain combines TRBV5-1 with TRBJ2-7; TRBD1 matches at 12 bases. The germline CDR1 and CDR2 sequences are SGHRS and YFSETQ. The CDR3 has 15 amino acids. J lost 4 bases, V lost 3 bases, and 5 bases had no gene match. CDR3 sequence: CASSSGQGAWYEQYF. The CDR3 DNA sequence: TGCGCCAGCAGCTCGGGACAGGGGGCATGGTACGAGCAGTACTTC.

The chain's CDR3 is CASSPGWGPDTQYF. The CDR3, as DNA: TGTGCCAGCAGTCCGGGTTGGGGGCCAGATACGCAGTATTTT. The V call is TRBV27, the J call TRBJ2-3; tentative D call: TRBD1 (6 bases). CDR3 length: 14 residues. In germline, CDR1 is MNHEY, CDR2 SMNVEV (reference sequence). V dropped 5 bases and J dropped 4 bases, with 13 bases sitting between them.

This chain connects TRBV29-1 to TRBJ1-4, with D perhaps TRBD1 (5 bases). With 8 bases removed from V and 4 bases from J, the gap between germline ends came to 14 bases. Germline V gene sequence: CDR1 SQVTM, CDR2 ANQGSEA. The CDR3 length is 13 residues. CDR3 DNA: TGCAGCTCTTGGGGCGGCAATAATGAAAAACTGTTTTTT. Translated, it gives CSSWGGNNEKLFF.

The CDR3: CASSPPDGKEQYF. The CDR3 DNA sequence: TGTGCCAGCTCACCACCAGACGGGAAAGAGCAGTACTTC. The V gene is TRBV18, the J gene TRBJ2-7; tentatively, D is TRBD2 (5 bases). Germline V gene lookup returns CDR1 KGHSH and CDR2 LQKENI. This CDR3 spans 13 amino acids. Trimming removed 0 bases from V and 7 bases from J, with 10 bases in between.

V gene TRBV30 combines with J gene TRBJ1-3; D is unresolved. V was trimmed by 5 bases and J by 2 bases, leaving 10 bases between them. The CDR3 sequence is 13 residues long. CDR1 and CDR2 (germline): GTSNPN, SVGIG (reference sequence). CDR3 DNA sequence: TGTGCCTGGGTTCGTCGGGCTGGAAACACCATATATTTT. Translation gives CAWVRRAGNTIYF.

The chain joins TRBV18 to TRBJ2-1; D may be TRBD1 or TRBD2 (10 bases each). The CDR3 runs 22 residues. Trimming pared 2 bases from V and 4 bases from J, leaving 33 bases between. From germline, CDR1 is KGHSH and CDR2 LQKENI. The DNA for the CDR3 is TGTGCCAGCTCACCAAGGGGGACAGGGGTCCCTTCGACTAGCGGGTCTTACAATGAGCAGTTCTTC. Residues: CASSPRGTGVPSTSGSYNEQFF.

The rearrangement links TRBV27 to TRBJ2-1, with 7 bases lining up with TRBD1. This CDR3 contains 16 residues. With 6 bases clipped from V and 5 bases from J, the junction kept 13 bases outside the gene matches. From germline, CDR1 is MNHEY and CDR2 SMNVEV (reference sequence). CDR3 region: CASRRAKPGQNNEQFF. DNA of the CDR3: TGTGCCAGCAGGAGGGCTAAACCGGGACAGAACAATGAGCAGTTCTTC.

The CDR3 DNA follows: TGTGCCAGCAGCCAAGATACAGGGGCTAACTATGGCTACACCTTC. Encoded protein: CASSQDTGANYGYTF. This rearrangement joins TRBV3-1 (or the pseudogene TRBV3-2) to TRBJ1-2; 7 bases are shared with TRBD1. Germline CDR1 reads LGHDT; CDR2 reads YNNKEL (reference sequence). Germline trimming cut 0 bases from V and 0 bases from J; bases unmatched to any gene: 1. This CDR3 has 15 residues.

This chain connects TRBV7-2 to TRBJ1-3, with D uncertain. CDR1 SGHTA and CDR2 FQGNSA come from the germline V gene. The V and J ends lost 3 bases and 0 bases respectively, with 9 bases between them. The CDR3 spans 15 residues. The CDR3 DNA is TGTGCCAGCAGCTTTGGTCCAGGCTCTGGAAACACCATATATTTT. It translates to CASSFGPGSGNTIYF.

The CDR3 region has the DNA TGCAGCGTTGGGGGAGACTTTGCGGATACGCAGTATTTT. Translation gives CSVGGDFADTQYF. The rearrangement links TRBV29-1 to TRBJ2-3; perhaps TRBD2 as D (5 bases). Trimming shortened V by 4 bases and J by 6 bases, and 14 bases separated the two germline ends. Germline CDR1 SQVTM, CDR2 ANQGSEA. This CDR3 is built from 13 residues.

In its sample, this clone was seen once. The rearrangement joins TRBV7-2 to TRBJ2-3; 10 nucleotides agree with TRBD1. The CDR3 is 16 amino acids. With V trimmed by 3 bases and J by 4 bases, 7 bases remained unmatched. The germline gives CDR1 SGHTA, CDR2 FQGNSA. CDR3 protein: CASSFFTGTGADTQYF. The CDR3 DNA reads TGTGCCAGCAGCTTTTTTACCGGGACAGGGGCAGATACGCAGTATTTT.

CDR3 protein: CASSTQGNTEAFF. The CDR3 DNA reads as TGTGCCAGCAGCACCCAGGGTAACACTGAAGCTTTCTTT. The genes are TRBV9 and TRBJ1-1; TRBD1 might be the D (5 bases). V lost 4 bases to trimming and J lost 2 bases, with 9 bases between them. Germline values: CDR1 SGDLS, CDR2 YYNGEE. This CDR3 comprises 13 residues.